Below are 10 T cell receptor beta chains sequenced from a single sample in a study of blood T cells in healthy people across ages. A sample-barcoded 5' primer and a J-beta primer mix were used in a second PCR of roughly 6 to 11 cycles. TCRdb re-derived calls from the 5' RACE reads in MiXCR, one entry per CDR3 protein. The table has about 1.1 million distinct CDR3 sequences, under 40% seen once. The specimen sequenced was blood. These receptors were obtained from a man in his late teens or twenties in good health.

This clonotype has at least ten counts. The CDR3 region is CASSDGREETQYF. The DNA for the CDR3 is TGTGCCAGCAGTGATGGCAGGGAAGAGACCCAGTACTTC. V usage is TRBV6-5 and J usage is TRBJ2-5, with D possibly matching TRBD1 (5 bases). This CDR3 spans 13 amino acids. V was trimmed by 5 bases and J by 3 bases, leaving 10 bases between them. CDR1 and CDR2 from the germline V gene are MNHEY and SVGAGI.

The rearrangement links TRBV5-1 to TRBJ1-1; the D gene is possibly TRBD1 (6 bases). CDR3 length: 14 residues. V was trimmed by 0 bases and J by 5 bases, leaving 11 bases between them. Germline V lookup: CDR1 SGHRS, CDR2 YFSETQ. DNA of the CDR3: TGCGCCAGCAGCTTGGGCAGGGGTTTGACTGAAGCTTTCTTT. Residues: CASSLGRGLTEAFF.

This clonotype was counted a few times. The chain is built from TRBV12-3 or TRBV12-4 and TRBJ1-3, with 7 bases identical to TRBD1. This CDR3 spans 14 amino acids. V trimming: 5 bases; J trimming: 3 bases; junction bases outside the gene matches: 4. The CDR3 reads CASSPGTVGNTIYF. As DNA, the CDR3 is TGTGCCAGCAGTCCAGGGACAGTTGGAAACACCATATATTTT.

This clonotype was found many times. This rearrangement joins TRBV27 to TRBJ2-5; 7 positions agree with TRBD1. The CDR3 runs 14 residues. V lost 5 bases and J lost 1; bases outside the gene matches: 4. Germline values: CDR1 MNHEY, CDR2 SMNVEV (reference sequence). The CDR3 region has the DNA TGTGCCAGCAGTGCAGGGACAGTCCAAGAGACCCAGTACTTC. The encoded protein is CASSAGTVQETQYF.

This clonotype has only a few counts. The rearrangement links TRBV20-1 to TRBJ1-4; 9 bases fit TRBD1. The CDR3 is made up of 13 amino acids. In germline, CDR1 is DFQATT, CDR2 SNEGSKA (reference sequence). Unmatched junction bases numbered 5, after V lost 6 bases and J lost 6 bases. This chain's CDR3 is CSAVGDRDEKLFF. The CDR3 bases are TGCAGTGCCGTGGGGGACAGGGATGAAAAACTGTTTTTT.

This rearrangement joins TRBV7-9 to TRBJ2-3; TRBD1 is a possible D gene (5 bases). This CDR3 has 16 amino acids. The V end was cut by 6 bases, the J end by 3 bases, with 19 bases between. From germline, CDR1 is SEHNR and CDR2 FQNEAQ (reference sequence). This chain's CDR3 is CASRPEQGSRTDTQYF. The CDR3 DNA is TGTGCCAGCAGGCCGGAGCAGGGAAGTAGAACAGATACGCAGTATTTT. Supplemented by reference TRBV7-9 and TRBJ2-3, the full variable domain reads DTGVSQNPRHKITKRGQNVTFRCDPISEHNRLYWYRQTLGQGPEFLTYFQNEAQLEKSRLLSDRFSAERPKGSFSTLEIQRTEQGDSAMYLCASRPEQGSRTDTQYFGPGTRLTVL.

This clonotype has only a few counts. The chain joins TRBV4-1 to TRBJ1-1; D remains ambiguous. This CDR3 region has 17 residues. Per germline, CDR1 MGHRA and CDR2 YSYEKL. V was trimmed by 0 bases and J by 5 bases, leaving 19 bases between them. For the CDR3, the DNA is TGCGCCAGCAGCCAAGATCCCTCCGCCGGACGGAGAACTGAAGCTTTCTTT. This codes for CASSQDPSAGRRTEAFF.

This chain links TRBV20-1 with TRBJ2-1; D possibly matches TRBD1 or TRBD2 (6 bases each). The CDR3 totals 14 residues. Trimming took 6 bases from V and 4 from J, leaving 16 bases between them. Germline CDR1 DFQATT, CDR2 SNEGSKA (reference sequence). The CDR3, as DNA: TGCAGTGCAAAAGGGGGGTCAGCATACAATGAGCAGTTCTTC. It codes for CSAKGGSAYNEQFF.

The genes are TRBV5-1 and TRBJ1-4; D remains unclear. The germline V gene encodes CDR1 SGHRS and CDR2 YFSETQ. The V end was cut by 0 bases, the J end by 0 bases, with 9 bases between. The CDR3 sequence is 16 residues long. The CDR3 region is CASSLDGGATNEKLFF. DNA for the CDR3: TGCGCCAGCAGCTTGGACGGAGGAGCAACTAATGAAAAACTGTTTTTT.

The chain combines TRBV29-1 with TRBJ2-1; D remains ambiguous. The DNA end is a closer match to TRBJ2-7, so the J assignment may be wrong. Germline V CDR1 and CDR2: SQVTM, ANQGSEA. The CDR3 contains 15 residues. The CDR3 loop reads CSDHPFGASCNEQYF. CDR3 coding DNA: TGCAGCGACCACCCCTTCGGCGCGTCTTGCAATGAGCAGTACTTC.